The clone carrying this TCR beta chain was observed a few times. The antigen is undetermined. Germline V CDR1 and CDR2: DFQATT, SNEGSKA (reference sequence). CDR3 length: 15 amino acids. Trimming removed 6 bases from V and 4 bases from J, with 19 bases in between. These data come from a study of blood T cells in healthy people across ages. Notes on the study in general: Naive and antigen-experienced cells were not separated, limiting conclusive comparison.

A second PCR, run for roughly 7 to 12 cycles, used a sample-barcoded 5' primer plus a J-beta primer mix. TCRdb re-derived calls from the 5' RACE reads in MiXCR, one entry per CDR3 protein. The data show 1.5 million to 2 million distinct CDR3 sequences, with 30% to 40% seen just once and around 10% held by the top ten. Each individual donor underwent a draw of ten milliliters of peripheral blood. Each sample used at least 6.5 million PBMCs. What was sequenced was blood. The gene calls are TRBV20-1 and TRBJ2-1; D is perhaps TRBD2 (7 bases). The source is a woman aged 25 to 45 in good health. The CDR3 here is CSAPDGGRPYNEQFF. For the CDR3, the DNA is TGCAGTGCCCCCGACGGGGGGCGCCCGTACAATGAGCAGTTCTTC.